This T cell receptor beta chain was sequenced during a study of blood T cell repertoires in COVID-19. The overall study: Researchers got acute and convalescent COVID-19 samples from the United States, Italy and Spain. PBMCs, B-cell-depleted T cells, or T cells provided the cDNA or gDNA that made up the material.

Those enrolled in Seattle joined during active infection and were followed longitudinally afterward. The repertoire was sequenced with immunoSEQ multiplex PCR; TCRdb's copy has only in-frame clones and lacks some. This repertoire shows 300,000 to 400,000 clones, roughly 90% found once; its top ten account for roughly 2.9%. CDR3 length: 13 residues. The germline gives CDR1 SEHNR, CDR2 FQNEAQ (reference sequence). V lost 5 bases and J lost 5; bases outside the gene matches: 2. Sequenced input: peripheral blood. The rearrangement uses TRBV7-9 and TRBJ2-1; 8 bases match TRBD2. The receptor comes from a woman aged 25 to 39 with COVID-19, enrolled during active disease. Here the CDR3 reads CASSTLADNEQFF. The CDR3 DNA sequence: TGTGCCAGCAGCACACTAGCGGACAATGAGCAGTTCTTC.